This T cell receptor (beta chain) was found in a study of blood T cell repertoires in COVID-19. Here immunoSEQ multiplex PCR was the method, and the copy in TCRdb shows in-frame clones only, minus some. The table shows fewer than 250,000 clones, with approximately 80% occurring only once. Germline V gene lookup returns CDR1 SQVTM and CDR2 ANQGSEA. The CDR3 length is 13 residues. V was clipped by 5 bases and J by 7 bases; unmatched bases: 8. The V gene is TRBV29-1, the J gene TRBJ1-5; 7 bases align to TRBD1. The sequence was obtained from a man aged 55 to 70 who had recovered from COVID-19. Source material: PBMCs or T cells enriched from blood (not recorded which). The CDR3 loop is CSVYTGVGQPQHF. The CDR3 DNA follows: TGCAGCGTTTATACAGGGGTGGGACAGCCCCAGCATTTT.